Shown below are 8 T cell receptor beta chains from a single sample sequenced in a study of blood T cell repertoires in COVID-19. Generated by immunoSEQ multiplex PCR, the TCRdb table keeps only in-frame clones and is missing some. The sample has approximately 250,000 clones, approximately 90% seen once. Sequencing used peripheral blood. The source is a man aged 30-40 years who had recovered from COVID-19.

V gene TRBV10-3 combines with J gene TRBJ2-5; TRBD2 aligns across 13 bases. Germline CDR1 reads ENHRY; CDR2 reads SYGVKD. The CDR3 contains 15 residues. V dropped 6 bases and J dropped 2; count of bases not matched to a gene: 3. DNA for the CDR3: TGTGCCATCAGCCCACTAGCGGGGGGGCAAGAGACCCAGTACTTC. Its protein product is CAISPLAGGQETQYF.

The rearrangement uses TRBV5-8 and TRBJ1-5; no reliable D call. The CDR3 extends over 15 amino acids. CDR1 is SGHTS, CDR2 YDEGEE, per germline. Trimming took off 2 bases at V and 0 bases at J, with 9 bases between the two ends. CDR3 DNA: TGTGCCAGCAGCTTTGGAGGGTATAGCAATCAGCCCCAGCATTTT. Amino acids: CASSFGGYSNQPQHF.

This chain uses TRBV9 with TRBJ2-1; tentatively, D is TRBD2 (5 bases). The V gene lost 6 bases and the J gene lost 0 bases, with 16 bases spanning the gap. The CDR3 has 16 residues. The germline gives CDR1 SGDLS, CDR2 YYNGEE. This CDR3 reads CASNQWERASYNEQFF. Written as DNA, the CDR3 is TGTGCCAGCAACCAATGGGAGCGTGCCTCCTACAATGAGCAGTTCTTC.

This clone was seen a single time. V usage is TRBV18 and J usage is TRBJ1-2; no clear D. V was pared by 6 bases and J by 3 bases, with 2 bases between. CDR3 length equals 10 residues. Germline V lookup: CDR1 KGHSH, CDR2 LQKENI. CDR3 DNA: TGTGCCAGCTCCGACTATGGCTACACCTTC. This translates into CASSDYGYTF.

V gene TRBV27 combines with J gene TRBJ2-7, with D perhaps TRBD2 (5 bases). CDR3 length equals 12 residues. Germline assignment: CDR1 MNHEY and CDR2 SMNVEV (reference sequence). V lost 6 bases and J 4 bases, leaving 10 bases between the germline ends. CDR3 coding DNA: TGTGCCAGCAGCGGGATGGGTTACGAGCAGTACTTC. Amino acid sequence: CASSGMGYEQYF.

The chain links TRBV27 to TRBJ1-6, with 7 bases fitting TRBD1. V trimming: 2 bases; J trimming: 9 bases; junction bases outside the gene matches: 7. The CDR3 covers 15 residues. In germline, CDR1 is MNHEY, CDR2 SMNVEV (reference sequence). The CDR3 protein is CASSLRGLVGSPLHF. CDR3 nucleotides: TGTGCCAGCAGTTTAAGGGGGCTCGTGGGTTCACCCCTCCACTTT.

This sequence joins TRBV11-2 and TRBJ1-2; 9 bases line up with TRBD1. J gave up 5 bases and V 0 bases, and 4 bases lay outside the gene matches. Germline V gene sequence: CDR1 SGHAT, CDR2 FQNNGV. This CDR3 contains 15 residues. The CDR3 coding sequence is TGTGCCAGCAGCTTAGAATGGACAGGGGTTTATGGCTACACCTTC. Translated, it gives CASSLEWTGVYGYTF.

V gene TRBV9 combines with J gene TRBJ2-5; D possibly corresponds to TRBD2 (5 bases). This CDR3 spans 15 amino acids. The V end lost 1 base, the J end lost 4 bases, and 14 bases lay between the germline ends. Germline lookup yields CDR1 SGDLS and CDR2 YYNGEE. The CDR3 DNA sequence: TGTGCCAGCAGCGTATCGGGCGGGTTACGAGAGACCCAGTACTTC. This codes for CASSVSGGLRETQYF. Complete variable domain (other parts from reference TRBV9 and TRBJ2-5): DSGVTQTPKHLITATGQRVTLRCSPRSGDLSVYWYQQSLDQGLQFLIQYYNGEERAKGNILERFSAQQFPDLHSELNLSSLELGDSALYFCASSVSGGLRETQYFGPGTRLLVL.